This T cell receptor (beta chain) stems from a study of radiotherapy plus CTLA-4 blockade in lung cancer. Study at large: Objective responses were seen in around 19% of patients, disease control in approximately 30%.

About this clone itself: Its antigen is not identified.

Generated by immunoSEQ multiplex PCR, the TCRdb table keeps only in-frame clones and is missing some. Of fewer than 40,000 clones listed, about four fifths are singletons. Study observations and caveats: Radiotherapy with ipilimumab was followed by blood expansion of tumor-derived clones.

Germline loops: CDR1 SGHNT, CDR2 YYREEE (reference sequence). J lost 5 bases, V lost 4 bases, and 8 bases had no gene match. The CDR3 is 16 residues long. Sample: peripheral blood, taken from a patient treated with radiotherapy plus ipilimumab. The chain uses TRBV5-4 and TRBJ2-3; 12 bases map to TRBD2. The receptor's source is a human donor with non-small cell lung cancer that progressed on radiotherapy plus ipilimumab. CDR3 protein: CASSLLAGGLGDTQYF. The CDR3 DNA is TGTGCCAGCAGCCTCCTAGCGGGGGGGCTTGGAGATACGCAGTATTTT.